This T cell receptor beta chain was recovered during a study of blood T cell repertoires in COVID-19. The V end was cut by 5 bases, the J end by 2 bases, with 14 bases between. The CDR3 extends over 14 amino acids. The germline gives CDR1 SGHRS, CDR2 YFSETQ. Libraries were prepared by immunoSEQ multiplex PCR; TCRdb keeps only in-frame clonotypes and omits some of them. The sample shows fewer than 350,000 clones, 88% of them seen only once. This chain links TRBV5-1 with TRBJ2-7; TRBD1 is a possible D gene (6 bases). Sequencing was done on a sample of peripheral blood. The origin of this receptor is a young man with active or convalescent COVID-19. The CDR3: CASRNREVAYEQYF. The CDR3, as DNA: TGCGCCAGCAGAAACAGGGAAGTAGCCTACGAGCAGTACTTC.